The 32 T cell receptor beta chains reported below all come from one sample, sequenced in a study of cytomegalovirus exposure and HLA in healthy donors (dated 2017 in TCRdb). Library preparation employed the immunoSEQ multiplex PCR assay. A mixture of 60 forward primers for TCR Vbeta segments and 13 reverse primers for TCR Jbeta segments was used in the multiplex PCR. Sourced from immuneACCESS, this table was stored by TCRdb with only in-frame sequences that have V and J called. A share of the clones is absent; for the studies checked, an unresolved V gene accounts for under half, and the remainder has no known explanation. Within this sample are around 150,000 clones, with over 60% of them counted one time only. The ten largest clones capture 3% to 3.5% of the sample. Source material: PBMCs. Receptors originate from a male donor in good health and CMV-seronegative.

The rearrangement uses TRBV6-5 and TRBJ1-2, with D unresolved. The CDR3 loop spans 14 amino acids. V was pared by 2 bases and J by 8 bases, with 15 bases between. CDR1 and CDR2 (germline): MNHEY, SVGAGI. Here the CDR3 reads CASSYDREYSGYTF. As DNA, the CDR3 is TGTGCCAGCAGTTACGATCGGGAGTATAGCGGCTACACCTTC.

This chain uses TRBV11-2 with TRBJ1-3; D ambiguous. The germline V and J ends were trimmed by 1 base and 4 bases, with 5 bases remaining between them. Germline CDR1 is SGHAT and CDR2 is FQNNGV. The CDR3 is 13 amino acids. The CDR3 DNA is TGTGCCAGCAGCTTAGGGCCGGGAAACACCATATATTTT. Encoded protein: CASSLGPGNTIYF.

The V gene is TRBV18, the J gene TRBJ2-1; D perhaps matches TRBD2 (6 bases). The CDR3 contains 12 residues. V shed 3 bases and J shed 7 bases, with 7 bases lying between them. Per germline, CDR1 KGHSH and CDR2 LQKENI. This CDR3 reads CASSPGGNEQFF. CDR3 nucleotide sequence: TGTGCCAGCTCACCGGGGGGTAATGAGCAGTTCTTC.

The genes are TRBV7-9 and TRBJ2-3, with a weak D call TRBD2 (5 bases). CDR1 and CDR2 (germline): SEHNR, FQNEAQ (reference sequence). The V end lost 5 bases, the J end lost 3 bases, and 9 bases lay between the germline ends. This CDR3 is 13 amino acids long. Here the CDR3 DNA reads TGTGCCAGCAGCCCCCCGGGGACAGATACGCAGTATTTT. This encodes CASSPPGTDTQYF. Variable domain in full (rest from reference TRBV7-9 and TRBJ2-3): DTGVSQNPRHKITKRGQNVTFRCDPISEHNRLYWYRQTLGQGPEFLTYFQNEAQLEKSRLLSDRFSAERPKGSFSTLEIQRTEQGDSAMYLCASSPPGTDTQYFGPGTRLTVL.

V and J are TRBV29-1 and TRBJ1-1; D is perhaps TRBD1 (6 bases). Germline CDR1 and CDR2: SQVTM and ANQGSEA. V lost 7 bases and J 5 bases, leaving 14 bases between the germline ends. This CDR3 contains 12 residues. Written as DNA, the CDR3 is TGCAGCGCCCTTGAGGGGGGGACTGAAGCTTTCTTT. Amino acid sequence: CSALEGGTEAFF.

This clone came up once. This chain connects TRBV11-2 to TRBJ2-5; TRBD2 agrees at 13 bases. The J call may be mistaken, given a closer DNA end match to TRBJ2-7. The germline CDR1 and CDR2 sequences are SGHAT and FQNNGV. The CDR3 sequence is 17 residues long. The CDR3 spells CASTSLGLAGVKYEQYF. CDR3 DNA: TGTGCCAGCACCTCACTAGGACTAGCGGGAGTAAAATACGAGCAGTACTTC.

V and J are TRBV7-9 and TRBJ1-1; a possible D gene is TRBD1 (6 bases). V shed 6 bases and J shed 2 bases, with 13 bases lying between them. The germline V gene encodes CDR1 SEHNR and CDR2 FQNEAQ (reference sequence). This CDR3 has 14 amino acids. CDR3 DNA sequence: TGTGCCAGCAGGTTGGGGGCACAAAACACTGAAGCTTTCTTT. Translating it yields CASRLGAQNTEAFF.

The rearrangement uses TRBV5-1 and TRBJ1-2; D uncertain. Germline V gives CDR1 SGHRS, CDR2 YFSETQ. The germline V and J ends were trimmed by 0 bases and 3 bases, with 6 bases remaining between them. The CDR3 totals 13 residues. CDR3: CASSLAADYGYTF. CDR3 nucleotides: TGCGCCAGCAGCTTGGCCGCGGACTATGGCTACACCTTC.

This clone was detected only a few times. This chain links TRBV7-2 with TRBJ2-1, with 7 bases lining up with TRBD1. Germline V CDR1 and CDR2: SGHTA, FQGNSA. After removal of 5 bases from V and 3 bases from J, the junction contained 7 bases not matched to a gene. This CDR3 comprises 15 residues. CDR3 DNA sequence: TGTGCCAGCAGCCCGGGGACAGTCCTCTACAATGAGCAGTTCTTC. Its translation is CASSPGTVLYNEQFF.

The chain employs TRBV19 and TRBJ2-1; D ambiguous. CDR3 length: 12 residues. CDR1 and CDR2 (germline): LNHDA, SQIVND (reference sequence). V was clipped by 10 bases and J by 9 bases, with 16 bases between them. CDR3: CATSSFRIEQFF. CDR3 coding DNA: TGTGCCACCTCTTCCTTCCGTATTGAGCAGTTCTTC.

A remark on this clone: Germline is not matched at one junction end, which may reflect a read error. J is TRBJ2-5 and V is TRBV7-9; 7 bases agree with TRBD1. This CDR3 has 18 amino acids. CDR1 is SEHNR, CDR2 FQNEAQ, per germline (reference sequence). Written as DNA, the CDR3 is TGTTCCAGCAGCTTAGGGAATTGGGACAGAACGAACCAAGAGACCCAGTACTTC. Amino acids: CSSSLGNWDRTNQETQYF. Filled out from reference TRBV7-9 and TRBJ2-5, the complete variable domain reads DTGVSQNPRHKITKRGQNVTFRCDPISEHNRLYWYRQTLGQGPEFLTYFQNEAQLEKSRLLSDRFSAERPKGSFSTLEIQRTEQGDSAMYLCSSSLGNWDRTNQETQYFGPGTRLLVL.

The chain employs TRBV2 and TRBJ2-5; TRBD2 matches at 9 bases. The CDR3 loop spans 12 amino acids. CDR1 SNHLY and CDR2 FYNNEI come from the germline V gene. V gave up 6 bases and J gave up 5 bases; unmatched junction bases: 1. The CDR3 DNA follows: TGTGCCAGCAGGCTAGCGGGGGAGACCCAGTACTTC. Encoded protein: CASRLAGETQYF. The variable domain in full, completed from reference TRBV2 and TRBJ2-5, reads EPEVTQTPSHQVTQMGQEVILRCVPISNHLYFYWYRQILGQKVEFLVSFYNNEISEKSEIFDDQFSVERPDGSNFTLKIRSTKLEDSAMYFCASRLAGETQYFGPGTRLLVL.

The table lists this clone with a few counts. The chain is built from TRBV9 and TRBJ1-2; possibly TRBD1 for D (6 bases). The CDR3 extends over 15 amino acids. The V and J ends lost 0 bases and 4 bases respectively, with 13 bases between them. Germline V gene lookup returns CDR1 SGDLS and CDR2 YYNGEE. In DNA, the CDR3 is TGTGCCAGCAGCGTAGGACGGCAGGGGACCTATGGCTACACCTTC. Its protein is CASSVGRQGTYGYTF.

This clone was observed a handful of times. Here the CDR3 DNA reads TGCGCCAGCAGCTTGGTTCCAGGGCTGCCAGATACGCAGTATTTT. This encodes CASSLVPGLPDTQYF. The chain links TRBV5-1 to TRBJ2-3; perhaps TRBD1 as D (5 bases). Trimming took off 0 bases at V and 4 bases at J, with 12 bases between the two ends. Per germline, CDR1 SGHRS and CDR2 YFSETQ. This CDR3 has 15 residues.

The rearrangement uses TRBV28 and TRBJ2-3; 8 bases match TRBD2. This CDR3 is built from 15 residues. V lost 10 bases, J lost 1 base, and 10 bases stayed unmatched. CDR1 and CDR2 (germline): MDHEN, SYDVKM. The CDR3 spells CATLVGGRRTDTQYF. In DNA form, the CDR3 reads TGTGCCACCCTAGTGGGCGGGAGGCGCACAGATACGCAGTATTTT.

The rearrangement joins TRBV5-4 to TRBJ2-7; possible D gene TRBD1, 6 bases. Deletions cut 2 bases from V and 3 bases from J, with 12 bases between. Germline V gene data show CDR1 as SGHNT and CDR2 as YYREEE (reference sequence). There are 14 residues in the CDR3. This CDR3 reads CASSFDLDSYEQYF. For the CDR3, the DNA is TGTGCCAGCAGCTTTGACTTGGACAGCTACGAGCAGTACTTC.

This clone appeared a few times. The V call is TRBV30, the J call TRBJ2-2; 7 nucleotides line up with TRBD1. Trimming cost V 2 bases and J 4 bases; bases outside gene matches: 1. Per the germline V gene, CDR1 is GTSNPN and CDR2 is SVGIG (reference sequence). This CDR3 contains 13 residues. CDR3 sequence (DNA): TGTGCCTGGAGTACAGGGGCCACCGGGGAGCTGTTTTTT. This sequence encodes CAWSTGATGELFF.

This clone was seen a handful of times. The genes are TRBV6-1 and TRBJ1-3; 9 bases are a match to TRBD1. CDR3 size: 15 residues. Trimming at V came to 5 bases and at J to 2 bases, leaving 4 bases not matched to a gene. CDR1 MNHNS and CDR2 SASEGT come from the germline V gene. DNA of the CDR3: TGTGCCAGCAGTCTGGACAGGGGCCCTGGAAACACCATATATTTT. It codes for CASSLDRGPGNTIYF.

This clone was picked up one time. V is TRBV18 and J is TRBJ1-3; TRBD1 matches at 8 bases. Germline lookup yields CDR1 KGHSH and CDR2 LQKENI. The CDR3 totals 15 residues. V was clipped by 3 bases and J by 5 bases; unmatched bases: 6. CDR3 coding DNA: TGTGCCAGCTCACCTACAGGGGGAAAACGAAACACCATATATTTT. Its translation is CASSPTGGKRNTIYF.

The rearrangement links TRBV19 to TRBJ1-1; D is perhaps TRBD1 (5 bases). The CDR3 length is 13 residues. Germline CDR1 is LNHDA and CDR2 is SQIVND (reference sequence). Trimming pared 1 base from V and 5 bases from J, leaving 8 bases between. As DNA, the CDR3 is TGTGCCAGTAGTATAGGGGGCCTAACTGAAGCTTTCTTT. Its protein product is CASSIGGLTEAFF. Using reference TRBV19 and TRBJ1-1 for the parts outside the CDR3, the full variable domain is DGGITQSPKYLFRKEGQNVTLSCEQNLNHDAMYWYRQDPGQGLRLIYYSQIVNDFQKGDIAEGYSVSREKKESFPLTVTSAQKNPTAFYLCASSIGGLTEAFFGQGTRLTVV.

V is TRBV5-4 and J is TRBJ2-3, with TRBD2 identical over 11 bases. Per the germline V gene, CDR1 is SGHNT and CDR2 is YYREEE (reference sequence). Trimming took 5 bases from V and 0 from J; bases not matched to a gene: 5. The CDR3 runs 16 residues. The CDR3 nucleotides are TGTGCCAGCAGTTACGGACTAGCGGGTAGCACAGATACGCAGTATTTT. Encoded protein: CASSYGLAGSTDTQYF.

This chain connects TRBV6-5 to TRBJ1-3; tentative D call: TRBD1 (5 bases). V gave up 4 bases and J gave up 5 bases, with 12 bases separating them. Germline V lookup: CDR1 MNHEY, CDR2 SVGAGI. The CDR3 covers 14 residues. The CDR3 nucleotides read TGTGCCAGCAGTTCGCGGACATTGCGAAACACCATATATTTT. Protein sequence: CASSSRTLRNTIYF.

Written as DNA, the CDR3 is TGTGCCAGCAGCTTGGGGGGGCTCCGGACCAATGAGCAGTTCTTC. Residues: CASSLGGLRTNEQFF. The chain links TRBV5-4 to TRBJ2-1, with D perhaps TRBD1 (6 bases). Germline-derived CDR1 and CDR2 are SGHNT and YYREEE (reference sequence). Trimming cost V 0 bases and J 6 bases, with 13 bases left between them. There are 15 residues in the CDR3.

This sequence joins TRBV27 and TRBJ1-2; 10 bases align to TRBD1. This CDR3 spans 14 amino acids. The V segment lost 5 bases and the J segment 8 bases; nucleotides outside the gene matches: 8. Germline values: CDR1 MNHEY, CDR2 SMNVEV (reference sequence). For the CDR3, the DNA is TGTGCCAGCAGTGGCGACAGGGGGCAGGAGGGCTACACCTTC. Translating gives CASSGDRGQEGYTF.

J is TRBJ1-2 and V is TRBV5-7; 7 nucleotides agree with TRBD1. TRBV5-7 is an ORF, and what it does is uncertain. This CDR3 contains 16 residues. The V segment lost 4 bases and the J segment 0 bases; nucleotides outside the gene matches: 9. The DNA for the CDR3 is TGTGCCAGCAGCATTATTCAGGGGGTGCCTAACTATGGCTACACCTTC. It specifies CASSIIQGVPNYGYTF.

The chain uses TRBV5-6 and TRBJ2-1; TRBD1 aligns across 9 bases. The V segment lost 0 bases and the J segment 5 bases; nucleotides outside the gene matches: 6. The germline CDR1 and CDR2 sequences are SGHDT and YYEEEE. The CDR3 contains 16 residues. The CDR3 DNA reads TGTGCCAGCAGCTTGGGCCGGGACAGGGAGGACAATGAGCAGTTCTTC. It is translated as CASSLGRDREDNEQFF. Full variable domain (rest looked up from reference TRBV5-6 and TRBJ2-1): DAGVTQSPTHLIKTRGQQVTLRCSPKSGHDTVSWYQQALGQGPQFIFQYYEEEERQRGNFPDRFSGHQFPNYSSELNVNALLLGDSALYLCASSLGRDREDNEQFFGPGTRLTVL.

In regard to this clone: Germline is not matched at one junction end, which may reflect a read error. The chain couples TRBV7-7 to TRBJ2-5; 7 nucleotides agree with TRBD2. The length of the CDR3 is 19 residues. Germline V gene lookup returns CDR1 SSHAT and CDR2 FNYEAQ (reference sequence). CDR3 coding DNA: TGTGCTAGCAGCTTAGCGGGTGCGGGGAAACCTCCCGGGGAAGAGACCCAGTACTTC. Its translation is CASSLAGAGKPPGEETQYF. Complete variable domain (other parts from reference TRBV7-7 and TRBJ2-5): GAGVSQSPRYKVTKRGQDVTLRCDPISSHATLYWYQQALGQGPEFLTYFNYEAQPDKSGLPSDRFSAERPEGSISTLTIQRTEQRDSAMYRCASSLAGAGKPPGEETQYFGPGTRLLVL.

The gene calls are TRBV28 and TRBJ1-5; 7 positions agree with TRBD1. Germline loops: CDR1 MDHEN, CDR2 SYDVKM. Unmatched junction bases numbered 8, after V lost 5 bases and J lost 4 bases. The CDR3 loop spans 15 amino acids. The DNA for the CDR3 is TGTGCCAGCAGTCCTCCGGGACAGCGAAATCAGCCCCAGCATTTT. Its translation: CASSPPGQRNQPQHF.

This chain connects TRBV19 to TRBJ1-2; tentatively, D is TRBD1 (5 bases). V was shortened by 5 bases and J by 1 base, with 14 bases between the two germline ends. The CDR3 runs 15 residues. Germline V CDR1 and CDR2: LNHDA, SQIVND (reference sequence). CDR3 DNA: TGTGCCAGTAGTCTCGCGGACACTTATAACTATGGCTACACCTTC. This codes for CASSLADTYNYGYTF.

This chain connects TRBV6-1 to TRBJ1-2; D is perhaps TRBD1 (6 bases). Trimming removed 4 bases from V and 8 bases from J, with 17 bases in between. Germline V lookup: CDR1 MNHNS, CDR2 SASEGT. CDR3 size: 14 residues. CDR3 bases: TGTGCCAGCAGTGGAAGATTACAGGGTTCAGGCTACACCTTC. As protein: CASSGRLQGSGYTF.

This sequence joins TRBV6-1 and TRBJ2-5; 7 bases are a match to TRBD2. The CDR3 runs 14 residues. Germline V gene sequence: CDR1 MNHNS, CDR2 SASEGT. Losses at the gene ends were 3 bases for V and 5 bases for J; bases not matched to a gene: 6. CDR3 nucleotides: TGTGCCAGCAGTGAGGGCGGGGGTATGGAGACCCAGTACTTC. It is translated as CASSEGGGMETQYF.

The V gene is TRBV7-2, the J gene TRBJ2-7, with 12 bases fitting TRBD2. Per the germline V gene, CDR1 is SGHTA and CDR2 is FQGNSA. V gave up 4 bases and J gave up 2 bases; unmatched junction bases: 6. CDR3 length: 16 residues. This CDR3 is CASSSRLAGATYEQYF. Here the CDR3 DNA reads TGTGCCAGCAGCTCAAGACTAGCGGGGGCAACCTACGAGCAGTACTTC.